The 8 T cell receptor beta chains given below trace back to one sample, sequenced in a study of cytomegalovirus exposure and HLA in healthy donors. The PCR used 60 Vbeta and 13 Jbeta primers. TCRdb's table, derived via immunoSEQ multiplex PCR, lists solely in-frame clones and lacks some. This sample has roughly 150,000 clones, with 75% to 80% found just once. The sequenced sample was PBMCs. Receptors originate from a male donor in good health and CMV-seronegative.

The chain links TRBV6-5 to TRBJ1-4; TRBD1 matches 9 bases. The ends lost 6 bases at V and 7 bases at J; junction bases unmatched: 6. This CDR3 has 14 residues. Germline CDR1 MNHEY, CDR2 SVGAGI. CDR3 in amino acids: CASSLGQGGEKLFF. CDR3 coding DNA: TGTGCCAGCAGCCTGGGACAGGGAGGTGAAAAACTGTTTTTT.

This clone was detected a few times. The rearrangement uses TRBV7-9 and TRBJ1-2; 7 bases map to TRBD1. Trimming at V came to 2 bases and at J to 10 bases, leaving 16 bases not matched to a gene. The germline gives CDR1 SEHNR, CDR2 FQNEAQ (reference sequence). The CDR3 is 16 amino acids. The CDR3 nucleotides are TGTGCCAGCAGCTTACCTGAAACCCCAGGGGGTAAGGCCTACACCTTC. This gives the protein CASSLPETPGGKAYTF.

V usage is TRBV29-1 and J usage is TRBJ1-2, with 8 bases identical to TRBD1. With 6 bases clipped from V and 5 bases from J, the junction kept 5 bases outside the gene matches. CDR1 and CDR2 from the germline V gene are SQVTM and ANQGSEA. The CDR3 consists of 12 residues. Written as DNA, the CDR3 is TGCAGCGTGGACAGGGCTGGGTATGGCTACACCTTC. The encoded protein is CSVDRAGYGYTF.

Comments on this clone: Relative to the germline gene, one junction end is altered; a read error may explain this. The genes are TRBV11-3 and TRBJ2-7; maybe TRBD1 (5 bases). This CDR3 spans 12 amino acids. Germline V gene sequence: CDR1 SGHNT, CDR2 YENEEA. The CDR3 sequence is CASSLDTRGTDF. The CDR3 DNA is TGTGCCAGCAGCTTAGATACAAGGGGCACTGACTTC.

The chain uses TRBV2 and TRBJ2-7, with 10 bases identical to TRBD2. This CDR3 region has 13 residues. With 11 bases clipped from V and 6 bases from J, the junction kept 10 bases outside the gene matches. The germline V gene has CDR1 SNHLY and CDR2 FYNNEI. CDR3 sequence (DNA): TGTGCCGGCATGGCTAGCGGGAGCCTCGAGCAGTACTTC. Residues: CAGMASGSLEQYF.

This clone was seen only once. The CDR3 bases are TGTGCCAGCAGCTTAGTCGGGACAGGGGAAGAGACCCAGTACTTC. It codes for CASSLVGTGEETQYF. This chain joins TRBV7-2 and TRBJ2-5; 10 bases line up with TRBD1. Germline lookup yields CDR1 SGHTA and CDR2 FQGNSA. This CDR3 comprises 15 residues. V dropped 1 base and J dropped 3; count of bases not matched to a gene: 2. Looking up the rest from reference TRBV7-2 and TRBJ2-5 gives the full variable domain: GAGVSQSPSNKVTEKGKDVELRCDPISGHTALYWYRQSLGQGLEFLIYFQGNSAPDKSGLPSDRFSAERTGGSVSTLTIQRTQQEDSAVYLCASSLVGTGEETQYFGPGTRLLVL.

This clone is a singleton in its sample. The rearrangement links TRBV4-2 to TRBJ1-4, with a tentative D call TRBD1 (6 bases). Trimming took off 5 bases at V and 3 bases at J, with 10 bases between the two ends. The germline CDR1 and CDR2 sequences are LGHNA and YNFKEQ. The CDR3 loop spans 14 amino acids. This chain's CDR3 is CASSFRGANEKLFF. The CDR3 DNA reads TGTGCCAGCAGCTTCAGGGGAGCTAATGAAAAACTGTTTTTT.

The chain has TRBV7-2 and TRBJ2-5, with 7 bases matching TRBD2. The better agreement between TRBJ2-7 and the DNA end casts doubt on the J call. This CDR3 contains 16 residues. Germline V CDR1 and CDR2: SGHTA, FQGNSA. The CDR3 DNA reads TGTGCCAGCAGCTCCCCTCACTCGGGACTACGGGACGAGCAGTACTTC. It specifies CASSSPHSGLRDEQYF.